The 21 T cell receptor beta chains below were found in one sample sequenced in a study of response to subunit inactivated influenza vaccine. TCRdb used MiXCR to reprocess the RT-PCR reads, holding one entry per CDR3 protein. The sample carries just under 550,000 distinct CDR3 sequences, roughly 23% recorded once. This same sample was also taken into another study, of T cells expressing NK-cell markers. That source reports: It was by 5'RACE template switching with UMIs that TCR beta cDNA was made.

This specimen consisted of CD4+ T cells sorted from PBMCs, obtained 12 days after vaccination. All receptors derive from a man between 45 and 60 years old who received an inactivated influenza vaccine.

In this sample, this clonotype turned up a few times. This rearrangement joins TRBV20-1 to TRBJ1-4; D might be TRBD1 (6 bases). The CDR3 sequence is 18 residues long. CDR1 DFQATT and CDR2 SNEGSKA come from the germline V gene (reference sequence). V lost 3 bases and J lost 0, with 20 bases in between. The CDR3 sequence: CSARGLTGDVSTNEKLFF. The CDR3 DNA follows: TGCAGTGCTAGGGGGTTGACAGGCGATGTTTCAACTAATGAAAAACTGTTTTTT.

In this sample, this clonotype turned up a few times. This chain connects TRBV28 to TRBJ2-2, with a possible D match to TRBD1 (6 bases). V lost 3 bases and J lost 4, with 15 bases in between. Germline V CDR1 and CDR2: MDHEN, SYDVKM. This CDR3 contains 16 residues. CDR3 amino acids: CASSLEAGETTGELFF. The CDR3, as DNA: TGTGCCAGCAGTTTGGAGGCAGGGGAGACCACCGGGGAGCTGTTTTTT.

This clonotype was detected a few times. The genes are TRBV12-3 or TRBV12-4 and TRBJ2-2; 7 bases align to TRBD1. The CDR3 is 14 residues long. V was pared by 7 bases and J by 2 bases, with 4 bases of the junction left unmatched. The CDR3, as DNA: TGTGCCAGCATAGGGGGCAGCAACACCGGGGAGCTGTTTTTT. It codes for CASIGGSNTGELFF.

This clonotype was seen a few times. The chain has TRBV20-1 and TRBJ1-1; D is uncertain. Germline loops: CDR1 DFQATT, CDR2 SNEGSKA (reference sequence). The CDR3 is 13 residues long. With 4 bases removed from V and 2 bases from J, the gap between germline ends came to 11 bases. As DNA, the CDR3 is TGCAGTGCTACGCGCACCCTAAACACTGAAGCTTTCTTT. Its translation: CSATRTLNTEAFF.

This clonotype appeared a few times. The chain links TRBV5-1 to TRBJ2-3, with a weak D call TRBD2 (5 bases). The V end was cut by 5 bases, the J end by 2 bases, with 9 bases between. The CDR3 is made up of 13 amino acids. The germline V gene encodes CDR1 SGHRS and CDR2 YFSETQ. CDR3 nucleotide sequence: TGCGCCAGCAGTTGGGAGAACACAGATACGCAGTATTTT. This translates into CASSWENTDTQYF.

The chain uses TRBV12-3 or TRBV12-4 and TRBJ2-5; TRBD2 matches 14 bases. V trimming: 5 bases; J trimming: 5 bases; junction bases outside the gene matches: 7. The CDR3 is 16 amino acids. This chain's CDR3 is CASSLGLAGGMETQYF. DNA for the CDR3: TGTGCCAGCAGTCTCGGACTAGCGGGAGGAATGGAGACCCAGTACTTC.

This clonotype was seen repeatedly, ten times or more. This sequence joins TRBV7-2 and TRBJ2-5, with D unclear. The CDR3 contains 16 residues. In germline, CDR1 is SGHTA, CDR2 FQGNSA. V was clipped by 5 bases and J by 1 base, with 17 bases between them. CDR3 bases: TGTGCCAGCAGCAAGAACAATCCTAATATCCAAGAGACCCAGTACTTC. The encoded protein is CASSKNNPNIQETQYF. Drawing the rest from reference TRBV7-2 and TRBJ2-5, the complete variable domain is GAGVSQSPSNKVTEKGKDVELRCDPISGHTALYWYRQSLGQGLEFLIYFQGNSAPDKSGLPSDRFSAERTGGSVSTLTIQRTQQEDSAVYLCASSKNNPNIQETQYFGPGTRLLVL.

This clonotype was counted only a few times. V gene TRBV5-1 combines with J gene TRBJ2-3; 10 nucleotides line up with TRBD1. The CDR3 totals 15 residues. With 4 bases clipped from V and 4 bases from J, the junction kept 6 bases outside the gene matches. Germline V CDR1 and CDR2: SGHRS, YFSETQ. CDR3 DNA: TGCGCCAGCAGCAAGACAGGGGGCATCGCAGATACGCAGTATTTT. It encodes CASSKTGGIADTQYF.

This clonotype was seen a handful of times. This chain links TRBV7-8 with TRBJ2-7; D not resolved. Germline V gives CDR1 SGHVS, CDR2 FQNEAQ. The CDR3 sequence is 13 residues long. Trimming left V 3 bases short and J 2 bases short, with 8 bases between. The CDR3 coding sequence is TGTGCCAGCAGCTTGGTCGTTGCCTACGAGCAGTACTTC. As protein: CASSLVVAYEQYF. Drawing the rest from reference TRBV7-8 and TRBJ2-7, the complete variable domain is GAGVSQSPRYKVAKRGQDVALRCDPISGHVSLFWYQQALGQGPEFLTYFQNEAQLDKSGLPSDRFFAERPEGSVSTLKIQRTQQEDSAVYLCASSLVVAYEQYFGPGTRLTVT.

The table lists this clonotype with a few counts. This rearrangement joins TRBV7-2 to TRBJ2-7; D gene unclear. V was cut by 1 base and J by 0 bases, with 13 bases left in between. Germline loops: CDR1 SGHTA, CDR2 FQGNSA. CDR3 length: 16 residues. The CDR3 sequence is CASSLGGGGPSYEQYF. CDR3 sequence (DNA): TGTGCCAGCAGCTTAGGGGGTGGCGGTCCCTCCTACGAGCAGTACTTC.

This chain links TRBV9 with TRBJ1-1; 7 bases map to TRBD1. The V gene end was trimmed by 4 bases and the J gene end by 4 bases; junction bases not matched to a gene: 7. CDR1 is SGDLS and CDR2 is YYNGEE in the germline V gene. The CDR3 has 14 residues. The CDR3 nucleotides are TGTGCCAGCAGCCCGATGACAGGGAGCACTGAAGCTTTCTTT. Translating it yields CASSPMTGSTEAFF.

The table lists this clonotype with a count of one. The J gene is TRBJ2-5, the V gene TRBV3-1, with D possibly being TRBD1 (6 bases). Trimming removed 4 bases at V and 5 bases at J, with 11 bases between. CDR1 LGHDT and CDR2 YNNKEL come from the germline V gene (reference sequence). The CDR3 consists of 13 residues. The CDR3 DNA is TGTGCCAGCAGCCGACAGGCCGCGGAGACCCAGTACTTC. This sequence encodes CASSRQAAETQYF.

The V and J genes are TRBV4-1 and TRBJ2-7; no clear D. V gave up 0 bases and J gave up 3 bases, with 9 bases separating them. The V gene's germline CDR1 is MGHRA and CDR2 YSYEKL. This CDR3 has 14 amino acids. The CDR3 bases are TGCGCCAGCAGCCAAGATTCGACAAGCTACGAGCAGTACTTC. Its translation is CASSQDSTSYEQYF.

Notes on this clonotype: One junction end does not reproduce the germline sequence, and a read error may be involved. The rearrangement links TRBV20-1 to TRBJ2-2; D gene unclear. Germline CDR1 is DFQATT and CDR2 is SNEGSKA (reference sequence). There are 13 residues in the CDR3. The CDR3 region is CSARFVNTEELFF. The CDR3 DNA reads as TGCAGTGCTAGATTCGTTAACACCGAGGAGCTGTTTTTT.

About this clonotype itself: A read error may be the cause here, since a much bigger clone is one base away. The chain joins TRBV7-2 to TRBJ2-2, with 8 bases identical to TRBD1. The CDR3 is 15 amino acids. Trimming removed 5 bases from V and 1 base from J; junction bases left unmatched: 3. Germline V lookup: CDR1 SGHTA, CDR2 FQGNSA. CDR3 DNA: TGTGCCAGCAGCAACGGACAGGGGAACACCGGGGAGCTGTTTTTT. Translated, it gives CASSNGQGNTGELFF.

CDR3 DNA: TGTGCCAGCAGCCCGATTTCGGAAGGCTACACCTTC. Amino acid sequence: CASSPISEGYTF. The chain employs TRBV5-8 and TRBJ1-2; D gene ambiguous. Germline-derived CDR1 and CDR2 are SGHTS and YDEGEE. V was pared by 4 bases and J by 8 bases, with 12 bases between. This CDR3 has 12 residues.

This clonotype was counted a few times. V usage is TRBV29-1 and J usage is TRBJ2-7; no definite D call. The length of the CDR3 is 13 residues. The germline V and J ends were trimmed by 5 bases and 6 bases, with 17 bases remaining between them. CDR1 is SQVTM, CDR2 ANQGSEA, per germline. The CDR3, as DNA: TGCAGCGTTCGGGCCAGGTGGTCACCCGAGCAGTACTTC. It is translated as CSVRARWSPEQYF.

This clonotype came up a few times. This chain uses TRBV5-1 with TRBJ2-7, with TRBD1 matching 8 bases. Germline V gene lookup returns CDR1 SGHRS and CDR2 YFSETQ. The CDR3 is made up of 15 amino acids. With 5 bases clipped from V and 0 bases from J, the junction kept 7 bases outside the gene matches. DNA of the CDR3: TGCGCCAGCAGTTGGACAGGGAGCAACTCCTACGAGCAGTACTTC. As protein: CASSWTGSNSYEQYF.

This clonotype has a handful of counts. The chain has TRBV28 and TRBJ2-7; maybe TRBD1 (5 bases). V was shortened by 6 bases and J by 6 bases, with 21 bases between the two germline ends. There are 15 residues in the CDR3. Germline loops: CDR1 MDHEN, CDR2 SYDVKM. The DNA for the CDR3 is TGTGCCAGCAGCGCCAGACAGAGGCTTTATGGCGAGCAGTACTTC. Its protein is CASSARQRLYGEQYF.

This clonotype occurred a few times. The chain uses TRBV20-1 and TRBJ2-3; D might be TRBD1 (5 bases). Trimming removed 3 bases from V and 7 bases from J, with 11 bases in between. The CDR3 spans 12 residues. Per the germline V gene, CDR1 is DFQATT and CDR2 is SNEGSKA (reference sequence). The CDR3 bases are TGCAGTGCTAGCAGGGTGGGGAATACGCAGTATTTT. It specifies CSASRVGNTQYF.

This clonotype was seen a handful of times. This rearrangement joins TRBV20-1 to TRBJ1-4, with D possibly matching TRBD1 (5 bases). Trimming pared 1 base from V and 6 bases from J, leaving 12 bases between. Looked up from germline, CDR1 is DFQATT and CDR2 is SNEGSKA (reference sequence). The CDR3 spans 14 residues. The CDR3 nucleotides read TGCAGTGCTAGAGCGGCGGGACTAGATGAAAAACTGTTTTTT. Translating gives CSARAAGLDEKLFF.